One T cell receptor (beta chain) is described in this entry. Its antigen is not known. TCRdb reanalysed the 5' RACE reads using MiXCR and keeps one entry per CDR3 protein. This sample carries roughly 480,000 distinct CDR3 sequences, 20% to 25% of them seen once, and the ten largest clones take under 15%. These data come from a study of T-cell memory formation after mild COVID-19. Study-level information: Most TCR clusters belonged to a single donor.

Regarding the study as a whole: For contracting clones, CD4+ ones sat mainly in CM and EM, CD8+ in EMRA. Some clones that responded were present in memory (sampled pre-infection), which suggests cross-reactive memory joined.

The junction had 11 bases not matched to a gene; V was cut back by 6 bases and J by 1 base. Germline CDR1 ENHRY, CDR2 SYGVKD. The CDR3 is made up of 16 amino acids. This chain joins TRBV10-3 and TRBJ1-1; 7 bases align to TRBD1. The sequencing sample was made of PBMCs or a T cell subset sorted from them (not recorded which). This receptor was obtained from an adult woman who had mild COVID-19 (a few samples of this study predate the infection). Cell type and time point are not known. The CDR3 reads CAISASTGTENTEAFF. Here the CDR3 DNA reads TGTGCCATCAGCGCTTCTACCGGGACAGAGAACACTGAAGCTTTCTTT.